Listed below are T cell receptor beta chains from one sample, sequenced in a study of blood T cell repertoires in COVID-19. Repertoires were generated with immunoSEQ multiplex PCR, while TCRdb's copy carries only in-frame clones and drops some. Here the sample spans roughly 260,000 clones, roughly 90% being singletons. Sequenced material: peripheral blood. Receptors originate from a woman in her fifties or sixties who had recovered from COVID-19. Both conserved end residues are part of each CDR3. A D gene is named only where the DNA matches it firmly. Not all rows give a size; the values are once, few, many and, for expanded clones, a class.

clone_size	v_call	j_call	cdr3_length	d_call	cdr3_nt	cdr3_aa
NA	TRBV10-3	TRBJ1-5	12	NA	TGTGCCATCAGTGAGTCCCTACAGCCCCAGCATTTT	CAISESLQPQHF
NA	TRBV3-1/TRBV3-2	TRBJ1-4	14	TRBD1	TGTGCCAGCAGCCACGGGACAGGGAATGAAAAACTGTTTTTT	CASSHGTGNEKLFF
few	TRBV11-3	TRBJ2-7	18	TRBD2	TGTGCCAGCAGCTTAGATCAGATCGGACTAGCGGGAGCCTACGAGCAGTACTTC	CASSLDQIGLAGAYEQYF
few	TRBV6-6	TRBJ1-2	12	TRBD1	TGTGCCAGCAGAACAGGGGACTATGGCTACACCTTC	CASRTGDYGYTF
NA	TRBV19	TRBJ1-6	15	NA	TGTGCCACCCGAGCCCTCCAGGGGTGGAATTCACCCCTCCACTTT	CATRALQGWNSPLHF
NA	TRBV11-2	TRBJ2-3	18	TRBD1	TGTGCCAGCAGCTCCCCCGGGACAGGGGGGTTCCACACAGATACGCAGTATTTT	CASSSPGTGGFHTDTQYF
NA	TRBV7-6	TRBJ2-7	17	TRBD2	TGTGCCAGCAGCCGGACTAGTGGGAGGCCGGGGTTACGGGAGCAGTACTTC	CASSRTSGRPGLREQYF
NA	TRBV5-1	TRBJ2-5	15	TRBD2	TGCGCCAGCAGCCGGACTAGCGGGGGGCAAGAGACCCAGTACTTC	CASSRTSGGQETQYF
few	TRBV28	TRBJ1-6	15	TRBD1	TGTGCCAGCGGTTTAGACAGGGCACTTTATTCACCCCTCCACTTT	CASGLDRALYSPLHF
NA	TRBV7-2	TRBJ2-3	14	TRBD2	TGTGCCAGCAGAAGCGGGGGGGCGGGAGATACGCAGTATTTT	CASRSGGAGDTQYF
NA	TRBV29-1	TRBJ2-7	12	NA	TGCAGCGTCCGCACACAGGGCTACGAGCAGTACTTC	CSVRTQGYEQYF
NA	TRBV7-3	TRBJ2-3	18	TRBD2	TGTGCCAGCAGCTGGTCCGGGACTAGCGGGGGGACCACAGATACGCAGTATTTT	CASSWSGTSGGTTDTQYF
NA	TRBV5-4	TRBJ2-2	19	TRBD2	TGTGCCAGCAGTAGAAACCACCCTTTAGCGGGGGGCCGCACCGGGGAGCTGTTTTTT	CASSRNHPLAGGRTGELFF
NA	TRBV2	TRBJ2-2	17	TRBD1	TGTGCCAGCAGGGTTCGACAGGGCACGACGAACACCGGGGAGCTGTTTTTT	CASRVRQGTTNTGELFF
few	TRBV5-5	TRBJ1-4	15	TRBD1	TGTGCCAGCAGCTTGAGGGACAGGGAAAATGAAAAACTGTTTTTT	CASSLRDRENEKLFF
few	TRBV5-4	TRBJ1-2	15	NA	TGTGCCAGCAGCTTGGCTACGGGGTTCAACTATGGCTACACCTTC	CASSLATGFNYGYTF
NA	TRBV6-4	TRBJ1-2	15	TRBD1	TGTGCCAGCAGAATTACGCCAGGGGGAGGATATGGCTACACCTTC	CASRITPGGGYGYTF
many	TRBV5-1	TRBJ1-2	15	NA	TGCGCCAGCAGCTCTGGCGGGGCCGGCCCCTATGGCTACACCTTC	CASSSGGAGPYGYTF
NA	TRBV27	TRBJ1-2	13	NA	TGTGCCAGCTCCGGGGAACTCAGTGGGGTCTACACCTTC	CASSGELSGVYTF
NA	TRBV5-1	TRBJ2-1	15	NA	TGCGCCAGCAGCCCGGCTGGCGGGGCCTCCGTAGAGCAGTTCTTC	CASSPAGGASVEQFF
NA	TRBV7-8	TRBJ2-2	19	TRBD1	TGTGCCAGCAGCCCACGGACTTTAAGGACAGGGACGTCTAGCGGGGAGCTGTTTTTT	CASSPRTLRTGTSSGELFF
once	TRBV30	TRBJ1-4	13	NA	TGTGCCTGGAGTAACAGCTTTTTCGGAAAACTGTTTTTT	CAWSNSFFGKLFF
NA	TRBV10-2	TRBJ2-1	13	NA	TGCGCCACCGAGGACTACCCTCGGGATGAGCAGTTCTTC	CATEDYPRDEQFF
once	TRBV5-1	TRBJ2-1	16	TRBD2	TGCGCCAGCAGCCTTCCGGCGGGAGGCTCCTACAATGAGCAGTTCTTC	CASSLPAGGSYNEQFF
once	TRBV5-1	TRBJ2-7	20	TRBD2	TGCGCCAGCAGCTTGGGGGCCTCCGGGACTAGCGGGAGGGCTCCCCACGAGCAGTACTTC	CASSLGASGTSGRAPHEQYF
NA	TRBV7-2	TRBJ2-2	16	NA	TGTGCCAGCAGCTTTTACAGGAGCGCGAACACCGGGGAGCTGTTTTTT	CASSFYRSANTGELFF
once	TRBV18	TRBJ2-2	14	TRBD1	TGTGCCAGCTCACTCCAGGGGGACACCGGGGAGCTGTTTTTT	CASSLQGDTGELFF
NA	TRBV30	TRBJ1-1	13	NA	TGTGCCTGGAGTGTAAGCGGGCTTCCTGAAGCTTTCTTT	CAWSVSGLPEAFF
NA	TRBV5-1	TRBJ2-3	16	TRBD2	TGCGCCAGCAGCTTGCTAACTAGCGGGGGGGGAGATACGCAGTATTTT	CASSLLTSGGGDTQYF